This TCR beta chain was identified in a study of blood T cell repertoires in COVID-19 (dated by TCRdb to 2020 to 2022). Broadly, across the study: The collaborator samples originated in the United States, Italy and Spain and spanned the acute and convalescent phases of COVID-19. A de-identified subject ID, COVID-19 status, age in years and sex were almost always included in the sample metadata. The prospective study material was composed of cDNA or gDNA derived from T cells, B-cell-depleted T cells, or PBMCs. The samples were drawn from the first 160 participants of the ongoing ImmuneRACE study and from more than 1,000 subjects provided by 6 global collaborators. Where available, HLA class I and class II types were obtained from metadata supplied by the sample provider rather than from assay-based typing. The dataset comprised deeply sampled blood TCRbeta repertoires from subjects exposed to, actively infected with, or recovered from COVID-19. A freely available public database, intended as a resource for researchers studying the immune response to SARS-CoV-2, is where the repertoires were released. What the study reported, not specific to this receptor: Clinical and demographic metadata were provided uncurated, with the amount varying by source and participant.

In the prospective study, participants were about 18 to 100 years old, resided in about two dozen geographic areas of the United States, and were enrolled through a virtual design. To assign participants to cohorts, the prospective study relied on clinical history that participants themselves reported in a screening survey and a study questionnaire. Exposed participants had been in contact, within 2 weeks of entering the study, with a person who had a PCR-confirmed or clinician-diagnosed case of COVID-19. In the prospective study, whole blood, serum and a nasopharyngeal or oropharyngeal swab were collected from each participant by mobile phlebotomists. Participants in the prospective study had the option to provide additional blood draws and questionnaires over a roughly 2-month period. Blood samples from the prospective study were shipped frozen or at room temperature prior to DNA extraction.

V gives up 8 bases and J gives up 1 base, and the segment between their germline ends measures 5 bases. Per the germline V gene, MNHEY is the CDR1 and SVGAGI is the CDR2. The CDR3 sequence holds 11 residues, the cysteine and phenylalanine included. Of all the DNA, just the CDR3 is kept, 33 bases in frame from base 1. As for this clone: This clone's antigen is unknown. No base qualities exist here, and no much larger clone lies one base off it.

TCRbeta CDR3 regions were amplified from genomic DNA by means of the immunoSEQ Assay, a bias-controlled multiplex PCR. Under the source paper's analysis protocol: Nucleated cell counts per sample were estimated from amplification of reference gene primers within the assay. To quantify the absolute abundance of each unique TCRbeta CDR3 rearrangement, sequence reads were collapsed and filtered. For each sample, productive Simpson clonality was calculated as the square root of Simpson's diversity index across productive rearrangements. TCRdb holds this immuneACCESS table with in-frame rearrangements only. Some clones are missing; in checked studies, unresolved V genes explain under half, and the rest has no known cause. The D gene and trimming were derived from the DNA, and the V and J assignments and clone size from that table. The sample data list 200,000 to 300,000 clones, and about four fifths of these were observed just once. 3.6% of the sample is held by the ten biggest clonotypes.

Recombination linked TRBV6-5 to TRBJ1-2, with no reliable assignment of the D segment. The source is a woman aged 40 to 55 who had been exposed to COVID-19. Sequencing used PBMCs or T cells enriched from blood (not recorded which). The CDR3 loop reads CASRSNYGYTF. The base sequence is TGTGCCAGCCGGAGTAACTATGGCTACACCTTC.